The clone carrying this TCR beta chain appeared a single time. As yet, its antigen is unknown. Profiling relied on immunoSEQ multiplex PCR, and the TCRdb table lists in-frame clones only, not all of them. The data contain over 400,000 clones, 75% to 90% of them singletons. The data originate from a study of Ad26.COV2.S vaccination and SARS-CoV-2 variants. The wider study: Ad26.COV2.S given intramuscularly, once or twice 56 days apart.

Regarding the study as a whole: People who got the vaccine had more spike-specific TCR breadth than people who got placebo. The breadth of spike-specific CD8+ and CD4+ T cell responses after vaccination was reportedly substantial.

As to treatment: around 19 received Ad26.COV2.S at low or high dose, single or two shots; roughly five received placebo; per-sample allocation not given. Vaccine and placebo recipients were sampled on day 63 after the first injection. An Ad26 vector was used to express Wuhan-strain SARS-CoV-2 spike as the vaccine. V lost 0 bases, J lost 4 bases, and 9 bases stayed unmatched. In germline, CDR1 is KGHDR, CDR2 SFDVKD. The length of the CDR3 is 17 residues. This clonotype originated in a person aged 18-60 years who received the Ad26.COV2.S COVID-19 vaccine or a placebo. The sequencing here drew on peripheral blood, taken in a trial of Ad26.COV2.S vaccine versus placebo. V and J are TRBV24-1 and TRBJ2-7; 9 bases match TRBD2. For the CDR3, the DNA is TGTGCCACCAGTGATTTGTGGCGGGGGGGTTTGTGTTACGAGCAGTACGTC. This codes for CATSDLWRGGLCYEQYV.